These 16 T cell receptor beta chains originate from one sample sequenced in a study of blood T cells in healthy people across ages. Combining a sample-barcoded 5' primer with a J-beta primer mix, a second PCR ran for roughly 7 to 11 cycles. Via MiXCR, TCRdb re-called the 5' RACE reads, giving one row per CDR3 protein. The data show a few hundred thousand distinct CDR3 sequences, with about 29% seen just once and 3.6% held by the top ten. The sample also formed part of further work on T cells of mothers and their children.

Sequencing used blood. The source is a boy younger than 10 in good health.

V gene TRBV27 combines with J gene TRBJ2-3, with D perhaps TRBD2 (7 bases). This CDR3 is built from 15 residues. V shed 6 bases and J shed 5 bases, with 18 bases lying between them. Per germline, CDR1 MNHEY and CDR2 SMNVEV (reference sequence). CDR3 bases: TGTGCCAGCAGCCTCACAGGGAGGGAGAGAGATACGCAGTATTTT. Translating it yields CASSLTGRERDTQYF.

V and J are TRBV10-3 and TRBJ2-1, with 7 positions matching TRBD1. The length of the CDR3 is 14 residues. V lost 6 bases to trimming and J lost 4 bases; unmatched junction nucleotides: 6. Germline assignment: CDR1 ENHRY and CDR2 SYGVKD. CDR3 bases: TGTGCCATCAGAGGACAGGCCGAGTACAATGAGCAGTTCTTC. Translation: CAIRGQAEYNEQFF.

The chain links TRBV12-3 or TRBV12-4 to TRBJ2-5; tentatively, D is TRBD1 (5 bases). Gene TRBJ2-1 matches the end of the DNA better, so the J call may be wrong. The CDR3 runs to 13 residues. In DNA form, the CDR3 reads TGTGCCAGCAGTCTCCAGGCAGGGTATGAGCAGTTCTTC. Amino acids: CASSLQAGYEQFF.

This clonotype was found a few times. The J gene is TRBJ2-3, the V gene TRBV20-1, with D perhaps given as TRBD1 or TRBD2 (5 bases each). The ends were cut back, 5 bases at V and 2 bases at J, with 17 bases in the middle. This CDR3 spans 15 amino acids. CDR1 is DFQATT and CDR2 is SNEGSKA in the germline V gene (reference sequence). The CDR3 bases are TGCAGTGCTGGCTTCCACTTGGGGGACACAGATACGCAGTATTTT. The encoded protein is CSAGFHLGDTDTQYF.

This clonotype was found a few times. The rearrangement links TRBV7-2 to TRBJ1-6; tentatively, D is TRBD1 (5 bases). CDR1 SGHTA and CDR2 FQGNSA come from the germline V gene. This CDR3 is built from 16 residues. V lost 2 bases and J lost 6, with 14 bases in between. DNA for the CDR3: TGTGCCAGCAGCTTACCATGGGACGCCTTTAATTCACCCCTCCACTTT. Amino acids: CASSLPWDAFNSPLHF.

The CDR3, as DNA: TGTGCCAGCAGTTTGACTACAGGGACCACTGAAGCTTTCTTT. This codes for CASSLTTGTTEAFF. The genes are TRBV5-5 and TRBJ1-1, with D perhaps TRBD1 (6 bases). The germline V gene encodes CDR1 SGHKS and CDR2 YYEKEE (reference sequence). The CDR3 length is 14 residues. Trimming shortened V by 5 bases and J by 4 bases, and 15 bases separated the two germline ends.

This clonotype has ten or more counts. CDR3 DNA sequence: TGTGCCAGCAGCCAAGCGTGGACTAGCCGTGACGGGGAGCTGTTTTTT. Translating gives CASSQAWTSRDGELFF. This chain uses TRBV3-1 with TRBJ2-2; 8 positions match TRBD2. Per germline, CDR1 LGHDT and CDR2 YNNKEL (reference sequence). The CDR3 is made up of 16 amino acids. The V segment lost 1 base and the J segment 7 bases; nucleotides outside the gene matches: 8.

This clonotype was observed a handful of times. The V call is TRBV12-3 or TRBV12-4, the J call TRBJ2-7; possible D gene TRBD1, 5 bases. This CDR3 has 12 amino acids. Trimming removed 3 bases from V and 5 bases from J, with 8 bases in between. CDR3 sequence (DNA): TGTGCCAGCAGTTTCGCAGGGCACGAGCAGTACTTC. This sequence encodes CASSFAGHEQYF.

A few counts support this clonotype. The rearrangement links TRBV11-2 to TRBJ1-4, with TRBD1 matching over 9 bases. CDR1 and CDR2 from the germline V gene are SGHAT and FQNNGV. Losses at the gene ends were 5 bases for V and 7 bases for J; bases not matched to a gene: 2. The CDR3 spans 13 residues. CDR3 sequence: CASSPDRGEKLFF. The CDR3, as DNA: TGTGCCAGCAGCCCGGACAGGGGTGAAAAACTGTTTTTT.

The J gene is TRBJ2-7, the V gene TRBV11-2, with 8 bases fitting TRBD2. With V trimmed by 7 bases and J by 5 bases, 13 bases remained unmatched. The CDR3 is made up of 15 amino acids. Germline loops: CDR1 SGHAT, CDR2 FQNNGV. In nucleotides, the CDR3 is TGTGCCAGCAACTACCAGGGACTAGTCGCTAACGAGCAGTACTTC. It encodes CASNYQGLVANEQYF. Full variable domain (remainder filled in from reference TRBV11-2 and TRBJ2-7): EAGVAQSPRYKIIEKRQSVAFWCNPISGHATLYWYQQILGQGPKLLIQFQNNGVVDDSQLPKDRFSAERLKGVDSTLKIQPAKLEDSAVYLCASNYQGLVANEQYFGPGTRLTVT.

The chain has TRBV12-3 or TRBV12-4 and TRBJ2-5; D unclear. The J call is uncertain, as TRBJ2-7 better fits the DNA end. CDR3 length: 13 amino acids. CDR3 in amino acids: CASSSYDWGEQYF. The CDR3 DNA follows: TGTGCCAGCAGTTCCTACGACTGGGGCGAGCAGTACTTC.

The gene calls are TRBV3-1 and TRBJ2-2, with 9 positions matching TRBD1. Germline CDR1 LGHDT, CDR2 YNNKEL (reference sequence). The CDR3 length is 19 residues. V trimming: 2 bases; J trimming: 0 bases; junction bases outside the gene matches: 10. The CDR3 bases are TGTGCCAGCAGCCAATATACCTCGGGACAGGGAACGAACACCGGGGAGCTGTTTTTT. It encodes CASSQYTSGQGTNTGELFF.

This chain joins TRBV27 and TRBJ2-3, with 8 bases identical to TRBD2. The ends lost 7 bases at V and 3 bases at J; junction bases unmatched: 9. This CDR3 is 15 amino acids long. Germline-derived CDR1 and CDR2 are MNHEY and SMNVEV (reference sequence). This CDR3 is CASNTITGGTDTQYF. In nucleotides, the CDR3 is TGTGCCAGCAACACGATAACGGGGGGGACAGATACGCAGTATTTT.

The genes are TRBV30 and TRBJ2-2; D perhaps matches TRBD2 (6 bases). The V end was cut by 4 bases, the J end by 3 bases, with 18 bases between. Per the germline V gene, CDR1 is GTSNPN and CDR2 is SVGIG (reference sequence). The CDR3 covers 16 residues. CDR3 DNA sequence: TGTGCCTGGACTGGACCGGGACTGCCTCACACCGGGGAGCTGTTTTTT. It yields the protein CAWTGPGLPHTGELFF.

This clonotype was counted only a few times. The chain uses TRBV6-2 or TRBV6-3 and TRBJ2-4, with 8 bases that match TRBD2. V shed 8 bases and J 6 bases; nucleotides not matched to a gene: 9. This CDR3 is built from 14 residues. Germline-derived CDR1 and CDR2 are MNHEY and SVGEGT. CDR3 loop: CASAAREVRNIQYF. CDR3 coding DNA: TGTGCCAGCGCCGCGCGGGAGGTGAGAAACATTCAGTACTTC.

This chain connects TRBV5-1 to TRBJ2-3; possibly TRBD1 for D (6 bases). The CDR3 loop spans 14 amino acids. The V gene lost 4 bases and the J gene lost 5 bases, with 14 bases spanning the gap. Germline values: CDR1 SGHRS, CDR2 YFSETQ. The CDR3 nucleotides are TGCGCCAGCAGCCGAGATTACAGGGAAGATACGCAGTATTTT. The encoded protein is CASSRDYREDTQYF.